This T cell receptor (beta chain) was identified during a study of CD8+ T cells in alopecia areata. General study results and limits: Alphabeta T cells residing in normal skin are also sequenced in scalp samples. Scalp lesions, especially in alopecia totalis/universalis, had higher clonality than normal scalp. Mouse data revealed clearer TCR sharing than patient data did, a gap possibly tied to HLA.

V lost 6 bases and J lost 0; bases outside the gene matches: 4. CDR1 SNHLY and CDR2 FYNNEI come from the germline V gene. The CDR3 is 14 residues long. Extracted from the samples, RNA was reverse transcribed into cDNA to serve as the sequencing template. Clones were sequenced by immunoSEQ multiplex PCR, and TCRdb holds only the in-frame ones, with some missing. Of 200,000 or so clones in the sample, 50% to 60% were seen once. Alopecia areata patients provided lesional scalp punch biopsies and peripheral blood. About this clone itself: Its antigen is unidentified.

The V and J genes are TRBV2 and TRBJ2-7, with TRBD1 identical over 8 bases. Sequencing was performed on CD4+ T cells sorted from blood, taken at week 0. The TCR comes from a human donor with alopecia areata. Here the CDR3 DNA reads TGTGCCAGCAGCCGCGACAGGGGCTCCTACGAGCAGTACTTC. Translation: CASSRDRGSYEQYF.